This T cell receptor beta chain was retrieved from a study of OX40 agonist ivuxolimab in advanced cancers. This table comes from immunoSEQ multiplex PCR, and its TCRdb copy is limited to in-frame clones, with some not included. The table records roughly 70,000 clones, around 85% of them present only once. CDR3 length: 13 residues. Trimming took off 1 base at V and 5 bases at J, with 10 bases between the two ends. Germline V gives CDR1 SGHNT, CDR2 YYREEE (reference sequence). The receptor was derived from an adult with an advanced solid tumor such as melanoma, head and neck, liver or kidney cancer. The J gene is TRBJ2-7, the V gene TRBV5-4, with D unclear. This material consisted of CD4+ or CD8+ T cells sorted from blood, taken in a trial of the OX40 agonist ivuxolimab. CDR3 sequence: CASSLYGNHEQYF. The CDR3 DNA reads as TGTGCCAGCAGCTTGTATGGGAACCACGAGCAGTACTTC.